The rows below give T cell receptor beta chains drawn from one sample of a study of CD8 T cells in Susac syndrome. TCRdb fed the immunoSEQ multiplex PCR reads into MiXCR, producing one record per CDR3 protein. The sample contains roughly 150,000 distinct CDR3 sequences, 85% to 95% of which appear only once. Specimen: CD8+ T cells from PBMCs. These receptors were collected from a human donor with Susac syndrome. Both conserved end residues are part of each CDR3. The order of the fields is D gene, J gene, clone size, V gene, CDR3 protein, CDR3 DNA. The D gene is left open where the match is weak. Only part of the rows carry a size: once, few, many, or a class if the clone is expanded.

D gene: NA; J gene: TRBJ1-5; clone size: NA; V gene: TRBV6-1; CDR3 protein: CASSTGHISNQPQHF; CDR3 DNA: TGTGCCAGCAGTACGGGACATATTAGCAATCAGCCCCAGCATTTT
D gene: TRBD2; J gene: TRBJ2-1; clone size: NA; V gene: TRBV14; CDR3 protein: CASSQGFAAGIHNEQFF; CDR3 DNA: TGTGCCAGCAGCCAAGGATTCGCAGCGGGAATCCACAATGAGCAGTTCTTC
D gene: TRBD2; J gene: TRBJ2-1; clone size: NA; V gene: TRBV9; CDR3 protein: CASVPGGASGGFEQFF; CDR3 DNA: TGTGCCAGCGTACCCGGGGGGGCTAGCGGGGGCTTTGAGCAGTTCTTC
D gene: NA; J gene: TRBJ2-5; clone size: NA; V gene: TRBV25-1; CDR3 protein: CASTGQETQYF; CDR3 DNA: TGTGCCAGCACGGGACAAGAGACCCAGTACTTC
D gene: TRBD1; J gene: TRBJ2-7; clone size: once; V gene: TRBV12-3/TRBV12-4; CDR3 protein: CASSQPGGGNEDEQYF; CDR3 DNA: TGTGCCAGCAGTCAGCCAGGGGGCGGAAACGAAGACGAGCAGTACTTC
D gene: TRBD1; J gene: TRBJ2-7; clone size: NA; V gene: TRBV7-6; CDR3 protein: CASSSQGAPFEQYF; CDR3 DNA: TGTGCCAGCAGCTCACAGGGGGCTCCGTTCGAGCAGTACTTC
D gene: NA; J gene: TRBJ2-5; clone size: NA; V gene: TRBV10-2; CDR3 protein: CASSAPETQYF; CDR3 DNA: TGCGCCAGCAGTGCCCCAGAGACCCAGTACTTC
D gene: NA; J gene: TRBJ2-2; clone size: NA; V gene: TRBV5-1; CDR3 protein: CASSLSGYGELFF; CDR3 DNA: TGCGCCAGCAGCTTGTCAGGCTACGGGGAGCTGTTTTTT
D gene: TRBD2; J gene: TRBJ2-5; clone size: NA; V gene: TRBV4-2; CDR3 protein: CASSQDWTSRETQYF; CDR3 DNA: TGTGCCAGCAGCCAAGATTGGACTAGCAGAGAGACCCAGTACTTC
D gene: NA; J gene: TRBJ2-1; clone size: NA; V gene: TRBV7-9; CDR3 protein: CASSFSYSNNEQFF; CDR3 DNA: TGTGCCAGCAGCTTCTCCTACTCTAACAATGAGCAGTTCTTC
D gene: NA; J gene: TRBJ2-5; clone size: NA; V gene: TRBV7-9; CDR3 protein: CASSLAQGGQETQYF; CDR3 DNA: TGTGCCAGCAGCTTAGCTCAAGGGGGCCAAGAGACCCAGTACTTC
D gene: TRBD1; J gene: TRBJ2-7; clone size: NA; V gene: TRBV7-8; CDR3 protein: CASSLAAGQVDEQYF; CDR3 DNA: TGTGCCAGCAGCTTAGCCGCGGGACAGGTAGACGAGCAGTACTTC
D gene: NA; J gene: TRBJ2-7; clone size: NA; V gene: TRBV12-3/TRBV12-4; CDR3 protein: CASSSKVGEQYF; CDR3 DNA: TGTGCCAGCAGTTCCAAAGTGGGCGAGCAGTACTTC
D gene: NA; J gene: TRBJ2-2; clone size: NA; V gene: TRBV24-1; CDR3 protein: CATSDLSGELFF; CDR3 DNA: TGTGCCACCAGTGATTTGTCGGGGGAGCTGTTTTTT
D gene: NA; J gene: TRBJ2-7; clone size: few; V gene: TRBV19; CDR3 protein: CASSYGQGEQYF; CDR3 DNA: TGTGCCAGTAGTTATGGGCAGGGGGAGCAGTACTTC
D gene: TRBD2; J gene: TRBJ2-7; clone size: NA; V gene: TRBV7-2; CDR3 protein: CASSSIAGAPYEQYF; CDR3 DNA: TGTGCCAGCAGCTCAATAGCGGGAGCCCCCTACGAGCAGTACTTC
D gene: TRBD1; J gene: TRBJ1-2; clone size: NA; V gene: TRBV27; CDR3 protein: CASSFEGAGGYTF; CDR3 DNA: TGTGCCAGCAGTTTTGAGGGGGCGGGGGGCTACACCTTC
D gene: TRBD1; J gene: TRBJ1-5; clone size: NA; V gene: TRBV24-1; CDR3 protein: CATSDVRGQLSNQPQHF; CDR3 DNA: TGTGCCACCAGTGACGTTCGGGGACAGTTAAGCAATCAGCCCCAGCATTTT
D gene: NA; J gene: TRBJ2-7; clone size: NA; V gene: TRBV6-5; CDR3 protein: CASSGRETPYEQYF; CDR3 DNA: TGTGCCAGCAGTGGCAGGGAGACTCCCTACGAGCAGTACTTC
D gene: NA; J gene: TRBJ1-1; clone size: few; V gene: TRBV27; CDR3 protein: CASSLGTENTEAFF; CDR3 DNA: TGTGCCAGCAGTTTGGGGACTGAGAACACTGAAGCTTTCTTT
D gene: NA; J gene: TRBJ2-3; clone size: NA; V gene: TRBV4-1; CDR3 protein: CASSQESQGSSRDTQYF; CDR3 DNA: TGCGCCAGCAGCCAAGAGTCACAGGGAAGTAGTAGGGATACGCAGTATTTT
D gene: TRBD2; J gene: TRBJ2-2; clone size: NA; V gene: TRBV12-5; CDR3 protein: CASGLAITSGRPTGELFF; CDR3 DNA: TGTGCTAGTGGTTTGGCGATAACTAGCGGGAGGCCCACCGGGGAGCTGTTTTTT
D gene: TRBD1; J gene: TRBJ2-3; clone size: NA; V gene: TRBV25-1; CDR3 protein: CASSATGGGTDTQYF; CDR3 DNA: TGTGCCAGCAGTGCGACAGGGGGCGGCACAGATACGCAGTATTTT
D gene: TRBD2; J gene: TRBJ2-7; clone size: NA; V gene: TRBV27; CDR3 protein: CASSPGLAGPYEQYF; CDR3 DNA: TGTGCCAGCAGCCCCGGACTAGCGGGACCCTACGAGCAGTACTTC
D gene: TRBD1; J gene: TRBJ2-7; clone size: few; V gene: TRBV5-6; CDR3 protein: CASSLGTGNYEQYF; CDR3 DNA: TGTGCCAGCAGCTTGGGGACAGGCAACTACGAGCAGTACTTC
D gene: TRBD2; J gene: TRBJ2-7; clone size: NA; V gene: TRBV11-2; CDR3 protein: CASSSAGLAGEQYF; CDR3 DNA: TGTGCCAGCAGCTCAGCCGGACTAGCAGGGGAGCAGTACTTC
D gene: NA; J gene: TRBJ2-1; clone size: NA; V gene: TRBV12-3/TRBV12-4; CDR3 protein: CASSSYVDEQFF; CDR3 DNA: TGTGCCAGCAGTTCGTATGTAGATGAGCAGTTCTTC
D gene: NA; J gene: TRBJ2-7; clone size: NA; V gene: TRBV9; CDR3 protein: CASSVAADSYEQYF; CDR3 DNA: TGTGCCAGCAGCGTAGCGGCTGATTCCTACGAGCAGTACTTC
D gene: TRBD2; J gene: TRBJ2-5; clone size: NA; V gene: TRBV20-1; CDR3 protein: CSAIGEGEETQYF; CDR3 DNA: TGCAGTGCTATAGGGGAGGGAGAAGAGACCCAGTACTTC
D gene: NA; J gene: TRBJ1-5; clone size: NA; V gene: TRBV12-5; CDR3 protein: CARILYQPQHF; CDR3 DNA: TGTGCTAGGATCTTATATCAGCCCCAGCATTTT
D gene: NA; J gene: TRBJ1-1; clone size: NA; V gene: TRBV3-1; CDR3 protein: CASSQDSWGNTEAFF; CDR3 DNA: TGTGCCAGCAGCCAAGATTCGTGGGGGAACACTGAAGCTTTCTTT
D gene: NA; J gene: TRBJ1-1; clone size: NA; V gene: TRBV9; CDR3 protein: CASSPVQGQERAFF; CDR3 DNA: TGTGCCAGCAGCCCCGTCCAGGGCCAAGAGAGGGCTTTCTTT
D gene: NA; J gene: TRBJ2-3; clone size: NA; V gene: TRBV20-1; CDR3 protein: CSADDLGQADTQYF; CDR3 DNA: TGCAGTGCTGACGACCTCGGGCAGGCTGATACGCAGTATTTT
D gene: NA; J gene: TRBJ1-1; clone size: NA; V gene: TRBV12-3/TRBV12-4; CDR3 protein: CASSFGGVVAFF; CDR3 DNA: TGTGCCAGCAGTTTCGGAGGGGTGGTGGCTTTCTTT
D gene: NA; J gene: TRBJ2-1; clone size: NA; V gene: TRBV4-1; CDR3 protein: CASSQGPQEYSYNEQFF; CDR3 DNA: TGCGCCAGCAGCCAGGGCCCACAGGAGTACTCCTACAATGAGCAGTTCTTC
D gene: TRBD2; J gene: TRBJ2-2; clone size: NA; V gene: TRBV20-1; CDR3 protein: CSARLAAGTGELFF; CDR3 DNA: TGCAGTGCCCGACTAGCGGCCGGGACCGGGGAGCTGTTTTTT
D gene: TRBD1; J gene: TRBJ1-1; clone size: NA; V gene: TRBV6-5; CDR3 protein: CASSYSTGGGWTAFF; CDR3 DNA: TGTGCCAGCAGTTACTCGACAGGGGGCGGGTGGACGGCTTTCTTT
D gene: NA; J gene: TRBJ2-6; clone size: NA; V gene: TRBV12-3/TRBV12-4; CDR3 protein: CASSSWEGGPTWPVLTF; CDR3 DNA: TGTGCCAGCAGTTCTTGGGAAGGGGGTCCCACTTGGCCCGTCCTGACTTTC
D gene: TRBD1; J gene: TRBJ2-7; clone size: NA; V gene: TRBV6-5; CDR3 protein: CASMGTGLSSYEQYF; CDR3 DNA: TGTGCCAGCATGGGGACAGGGTTAAGCTCCTACGAGCAGTACTTC
D gene: NA; J gene: TRBJ1-4; clone size: once; V gene: TRBV4-1; CDR3 protein: CASSQDQTGLSPPMNEKLFF; CDR3 DNA: TGCGCCAGCAGCCAAGACCAGACAGGCCTGTCGCCGCCGATGAATGAAAAACTGTTTTTT
D gene: TRBD2; J gene: TRBJ2-3; clone size: once; V gene: TRBV14; CDR3 protein: CASSQDASGSLDTQYF; CDR3 DNA: TGTGCCAGCAGCCAAGACGCTAGCGGGAGTTTAGACACGCAGTATTTT
D gene: NA; J gene: TRBJ1-1; clone size: NA; V gene: TRBV7-2; CDR3 protein: CASSLVPGTNTEAFF; CDR3 DNA: TGTGCCAGCAGCTTAGTCCCGGGTACGAACACTGAAGCTTTCTTT
D gene: TRBD1; J gene: TRBJ1-2; clone size: NA; V gene: TRBV29-1; CDR3 protein: CSVPGQGTGYTF; CDR3 DNA: TGCAGCGTTCCGGGACAGGGGACAGGCTACACCTTC
D gene: TRBD2; J gene: TRBJ2-7; clone size: NA; V gene: TRBV13; CDR3 protein: CASSPGLAGALGEQYF; CDR3 DNA: TGTGCCAGCAGCCCAGGACTAGCGGGGGCCTTAGGCGAGCAGTACTTC
D gene: TRBD1; J gene: TRBJ2-6; clone size: NA; V gene: TRBV30; CDR3 protein: CAGPGQGASGANVLTF; CDR3 DNA: TGTGCCGGACCGGGACAGGGGGCCTCTGGGGCCAACGTCCTGACTTTC
D gene: NA; J gene: TRBJ2-7; clone size: NA; V gene: TRBV20-1; CDR3 protein: CSARDPGNSYEQYF; CDR3 DNA: TGCAGTGCTAGAGATCCCGGGAATTCCTACGAGCAGTACTTC
D gene: TRBD2; J gene: TRBJ2-1; clone size: NA; V gene: TRBV12-3/TRBV12-4; CDR3 protein: CASRPTSGILNEQFF; CDR3 DNA: TGTGCCAGCAGACCGACTAGCGGGATTCTGAATGAGCAGTTCTTC
D gene: NA; J gene: TRBJ2-7; clone size: NA; V gene: TRBV27; CDR3 protein: CASRPGDYSYEQYF; CDR3 DNA: TGTGCCAGCAGGCCAGGTGATTACTCCTACGAGCAGTACTTC
D gene: TRBD1; J gene: TRBJ2-5; clone size: NA; V gene: TRBV29-1; CDR3 protein: CSSRQGLAGETQYF; CDR3 DNA: TGCAGCTCTCGACAGGGTCTGGCTGGGGAGACCCAGTACTTC
D gene: NA; J gene: TRBJ2-5; clone size: NA; V gene: TRBV15; CDR3 protein: CATSRDRHSQETQYF; CDR3 DNA: TGTGCCACCAGCAGAGATCGCCACAGTCAAGAGACCCAGTACTTC
D gene: TRBD1; J gene: TRBJ1-5; clone size: NA; V gene: TRBV28; CDR3 protein: CASRPDRGLGQPQHF; CDR3 DNA: TGTGCCAGCAGACCGGACAGGGGGCTGGGGCAGCCCCAGCATTTT
D gene: TRBD2; J gene: TRBJ2-7; clone size: NA; V gene: TRBV20-1; CDR3 protein: CSAAREGQQYF; CDR3 DNA: TGCAGTGCTGCGCGGGAGGGCCAGCAGTACTTC